The present T cell receptor beta chain was sequenced within a study of technical replicates of blood from a few donors. Concerning this clone: Other nucleotide sequences from this sample produce the same CDR3.

The V gene's germline CDR1 is DFQATT and CDR2 SNEGSKA (reference sequence). This CDR3 is 11 amino acids long. With 5 bases removed from V and 5 bases from J, the gap between germline ends came to 8 bases. Here immunoSEQ multiplex PCR was the method, and the copy in TCRdb shows in-frame clones only, minus some. The sample records roughly 50,000 clones, 90% to 95% being singletons. This sequence originates from a human donor in good health. Some clones in this sample may be carry-over from other donors' samples. Source material: PBMCs. The rearrangement joins TRBV20-1 to TRBJ2-3; tentative D call: TRBD2 (6 bases). This CDR3 reads CSAPRGDTQYF. CDR3 DNA: TGCAGTGCTCCGCGGGGAGATACGCAGTATTTT.